This T cell receptor beta chain derives from a study of OX40 agonist ivuxolimab in advanced cancers. Study as a whole: Ivuxolimab is an agonistic anti-OX40 (CD134) antibody, and patients were treated with it. Treatment received earlier with anti-PD-1, anti-PD-L1 or anti-CTLA-4 agents was allowed, and over 30% had some.

Whole-study results and caveats: In general, CD8+ T cells held more expanded clones than CD4+ did, on average.

Concerning this clone itself: Antigen: not known. An end of the junction differs from the germline gene, which may be a read error.

The CDR3 is made up of 14 amino acids. Germline loops: CDR1 SGHRS, CDR2 YFSETQ. The data were produced by immunoSEQ multiplex PCR, yet TCRdb's version contains in-frame clones alone and is incomplete. The data show under 70,000 clones, about nine tenths seen once. The TCR originated in an adult with an advanced solid tumor such as melanoma, head and neck, liver or kidney cancer. This specimen was CD4+ or CD8+ T cells sorted from blood, taken in a trial of the OX40 agonist ivuxolimab. The chain is built from TRBV5-1 and TRBJ1-3; D ambiguous. The CDR3 nucleotides are TGCGCCAGCAAATTCATCCCTTCTGAAAACACCATATATTTT. Protein sequence: CASKFIPSENTIYF.